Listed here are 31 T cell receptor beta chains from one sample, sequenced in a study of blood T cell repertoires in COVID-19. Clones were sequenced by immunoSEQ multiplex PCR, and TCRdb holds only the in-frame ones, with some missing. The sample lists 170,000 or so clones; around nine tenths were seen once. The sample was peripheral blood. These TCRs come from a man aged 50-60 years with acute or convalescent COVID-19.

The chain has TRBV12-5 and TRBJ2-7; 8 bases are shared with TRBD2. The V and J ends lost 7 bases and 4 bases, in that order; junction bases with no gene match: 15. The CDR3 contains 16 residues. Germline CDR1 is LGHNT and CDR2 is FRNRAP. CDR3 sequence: CASATHSTSGGYEQYF. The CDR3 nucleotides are TGTGCTAGTGCAACCCATTCCACTAGCGGAGGATACGAGCAGTACTTC. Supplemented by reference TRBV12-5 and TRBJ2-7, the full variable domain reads DARVTQTPRHKVTEMGQEVTMRCQPILGHNTVFWYRQTMMQGLELLAYFRNRAPLDDSGMPKDRFSAEMPDATLATLKIQPSEPRDSAVYFCASATHSTSGGYEQYFGPGTRLTVT.

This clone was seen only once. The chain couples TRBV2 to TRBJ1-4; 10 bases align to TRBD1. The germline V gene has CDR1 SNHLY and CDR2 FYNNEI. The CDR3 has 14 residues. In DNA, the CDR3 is TGTTTAACGCGAAGGACAGGGGGGAATGAAAAACTGTTTTTT. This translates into CLTRRTGGNEKLFF.

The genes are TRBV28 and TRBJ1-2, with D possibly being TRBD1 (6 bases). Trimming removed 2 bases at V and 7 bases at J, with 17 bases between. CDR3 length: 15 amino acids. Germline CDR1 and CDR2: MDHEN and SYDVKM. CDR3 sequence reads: CASSLNPGAEGGYTF. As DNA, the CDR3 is TGTGCCAGCAGTTTAAATCCAGGGGCTGAGGGTGGCTACACCTTC.

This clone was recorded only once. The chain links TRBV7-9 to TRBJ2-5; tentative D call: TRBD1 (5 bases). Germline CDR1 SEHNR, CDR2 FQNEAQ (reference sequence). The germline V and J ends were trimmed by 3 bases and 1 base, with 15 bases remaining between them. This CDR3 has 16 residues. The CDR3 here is CASSFLGRALQETQYF. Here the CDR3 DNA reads TGTGCCAGCAGCTTCTTGGGCAGGGCCCTCCAAGAGACCCAGTACTTC.

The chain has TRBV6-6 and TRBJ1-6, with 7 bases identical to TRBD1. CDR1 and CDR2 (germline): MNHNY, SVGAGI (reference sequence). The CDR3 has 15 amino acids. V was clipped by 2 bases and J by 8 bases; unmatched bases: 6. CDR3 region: CASSYPGQTYSPLHF. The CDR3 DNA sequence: TGTGCCAGCAGTTACCCGGGACAGACTTATTCACCCCTCCACTTT.

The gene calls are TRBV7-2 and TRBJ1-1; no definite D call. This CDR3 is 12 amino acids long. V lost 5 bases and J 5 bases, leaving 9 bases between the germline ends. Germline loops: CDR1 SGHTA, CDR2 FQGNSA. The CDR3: CASSLRVTEAFF. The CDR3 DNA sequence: TGTGCCAGCAGCCTCCGGGTGACTGAAGCTTTCTTT.

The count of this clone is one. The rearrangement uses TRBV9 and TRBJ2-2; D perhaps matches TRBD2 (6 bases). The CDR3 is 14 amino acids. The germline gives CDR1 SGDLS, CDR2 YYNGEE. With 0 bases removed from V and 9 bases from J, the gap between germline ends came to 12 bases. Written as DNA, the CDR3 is TGTGCCAGCAGCGTAGACGGGGAGGCGTGGGAGCTGTTTTTT. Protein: CASSVDGEAWELFF.

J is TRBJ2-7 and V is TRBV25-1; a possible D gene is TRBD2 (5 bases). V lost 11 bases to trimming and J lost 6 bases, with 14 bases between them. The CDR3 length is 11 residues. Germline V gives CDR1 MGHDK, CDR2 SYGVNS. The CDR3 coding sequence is TGTGCCCGCGACTACTCTCCCGAGCAGTACTTC. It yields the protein CARDYSPEQYF.

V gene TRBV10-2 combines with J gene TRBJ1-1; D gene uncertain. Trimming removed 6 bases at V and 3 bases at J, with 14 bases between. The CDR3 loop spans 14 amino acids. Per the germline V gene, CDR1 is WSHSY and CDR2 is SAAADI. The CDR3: CASRFTSRDTEAFF. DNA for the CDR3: TGCGCCAGCAGATTCACTTCCCGGGACACTGAAGCTTTCTTT.

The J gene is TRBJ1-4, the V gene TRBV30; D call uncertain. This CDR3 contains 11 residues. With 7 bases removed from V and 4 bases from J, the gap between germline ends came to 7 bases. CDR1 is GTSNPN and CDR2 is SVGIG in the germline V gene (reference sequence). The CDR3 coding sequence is TGTGCCTCCGGGATTAATGAAAAACTGTTTTTT. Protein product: CASGINEKLFF.

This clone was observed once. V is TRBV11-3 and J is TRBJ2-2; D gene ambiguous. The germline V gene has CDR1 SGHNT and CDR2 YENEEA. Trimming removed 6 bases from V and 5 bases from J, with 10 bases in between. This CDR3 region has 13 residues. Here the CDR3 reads CASSSIRTGELFF. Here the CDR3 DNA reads TGTGCCAGCAGTTCCATACGGACCGGGGAGCTGTTTTTT.

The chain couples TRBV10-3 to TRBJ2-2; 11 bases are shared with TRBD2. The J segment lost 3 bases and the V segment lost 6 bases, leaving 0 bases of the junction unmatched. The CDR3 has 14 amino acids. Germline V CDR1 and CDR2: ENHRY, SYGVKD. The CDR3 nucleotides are TGTGCCATCAGACTAGCGGGAGACACCGGGGAGCTGTTTTTT. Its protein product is CAIRLAGDTGELFF.

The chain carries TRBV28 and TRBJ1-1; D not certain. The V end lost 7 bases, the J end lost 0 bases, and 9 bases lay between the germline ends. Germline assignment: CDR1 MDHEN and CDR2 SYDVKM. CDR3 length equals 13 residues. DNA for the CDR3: TGTGCCAGCACCCTAGATCTGAACACTGAAGCTTTCTTT. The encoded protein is CASTLDLNTEAFF.

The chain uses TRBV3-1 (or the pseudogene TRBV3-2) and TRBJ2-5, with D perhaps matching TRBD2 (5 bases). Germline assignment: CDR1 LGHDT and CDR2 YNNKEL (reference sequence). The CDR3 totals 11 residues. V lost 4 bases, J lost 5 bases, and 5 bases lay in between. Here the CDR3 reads CASSLAETQYF. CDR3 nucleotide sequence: TGTGCCAGCAGCCTAGCGGAGACCCAGTACTTC.

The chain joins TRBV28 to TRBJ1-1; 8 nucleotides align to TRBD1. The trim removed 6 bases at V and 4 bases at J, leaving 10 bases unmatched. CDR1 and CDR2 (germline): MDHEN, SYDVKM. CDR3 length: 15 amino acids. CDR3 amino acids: CASRTDRVGITEAFF. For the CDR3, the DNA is TGTGCCAGCAGGACGGACAGGGTAGGGATCACTGAAGCTTTCTTT.

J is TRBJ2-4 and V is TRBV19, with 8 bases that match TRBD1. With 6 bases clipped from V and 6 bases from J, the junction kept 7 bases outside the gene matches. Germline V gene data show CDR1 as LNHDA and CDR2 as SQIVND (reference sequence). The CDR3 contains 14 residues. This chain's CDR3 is CASSPTGVGNIQYF. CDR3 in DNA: TGTGCCAGTAGCCCGACAGGGGTGGGAAACATTCAGTACTTC. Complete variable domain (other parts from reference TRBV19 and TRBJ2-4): DGGITQSPKYLFRKEGQNVTLSCEQNLNHDAMYWYRQDPGQGLRLIYYSQIVNDFQKGDIAEGYSVSREKKESFPLTVTSAQKNPTAFYLCASSPTGVGNIQYFGAGTRLSVL.

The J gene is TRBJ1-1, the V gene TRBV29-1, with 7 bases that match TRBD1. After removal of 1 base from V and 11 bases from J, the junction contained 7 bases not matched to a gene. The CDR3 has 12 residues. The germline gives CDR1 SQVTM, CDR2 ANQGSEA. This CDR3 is CSVEGSGGMAFF. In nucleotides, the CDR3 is TGCAGCGTTGAAGGTTCAGGGGGGATGGCTTTCTTT.

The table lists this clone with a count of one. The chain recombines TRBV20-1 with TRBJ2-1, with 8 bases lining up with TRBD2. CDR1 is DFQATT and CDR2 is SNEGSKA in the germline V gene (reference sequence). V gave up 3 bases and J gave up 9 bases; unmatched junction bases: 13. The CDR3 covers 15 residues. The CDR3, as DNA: TGCAGTGCTAGTGGAGGGCGGGGGGCGGCTATTGAGCAGTTCTTC. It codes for CSASGGRGAAIEQFF.

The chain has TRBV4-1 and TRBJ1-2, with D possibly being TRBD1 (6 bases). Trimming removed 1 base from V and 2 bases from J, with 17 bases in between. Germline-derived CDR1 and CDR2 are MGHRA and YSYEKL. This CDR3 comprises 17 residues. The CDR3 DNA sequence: TGCGCCAGCAGCCAAGTAATCATCTTCACAGGGAACTATGGCTACACCTTC. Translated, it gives CASSQVIIFTGNYGYTF.

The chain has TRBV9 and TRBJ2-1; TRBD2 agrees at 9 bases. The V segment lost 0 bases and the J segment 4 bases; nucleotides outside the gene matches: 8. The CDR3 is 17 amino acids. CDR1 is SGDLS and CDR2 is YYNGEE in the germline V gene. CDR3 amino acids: CASSVGAGTSPYNEQFF. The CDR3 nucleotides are TGTGCCAGCAGCGTAGGTGCCGGGACTAGCCCTTACAATGAGCAGTTCTTC.

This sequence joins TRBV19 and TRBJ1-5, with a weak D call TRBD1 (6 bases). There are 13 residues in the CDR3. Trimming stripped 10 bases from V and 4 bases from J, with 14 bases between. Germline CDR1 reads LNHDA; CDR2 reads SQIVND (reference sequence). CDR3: CATTQQGNQPQHF. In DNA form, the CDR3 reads TGTGCCACAACACAGCAGGGGAATCAGCCCCAGCATTTT.

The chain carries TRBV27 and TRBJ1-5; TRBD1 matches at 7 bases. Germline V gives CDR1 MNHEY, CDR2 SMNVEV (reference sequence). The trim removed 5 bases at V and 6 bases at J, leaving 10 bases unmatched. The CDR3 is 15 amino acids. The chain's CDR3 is CASSLTQGTGQPQHF. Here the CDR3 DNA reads TGTGCCAGCAGTCTAACACAGGGGACGGGTCAGCCCCAGCATTTT.

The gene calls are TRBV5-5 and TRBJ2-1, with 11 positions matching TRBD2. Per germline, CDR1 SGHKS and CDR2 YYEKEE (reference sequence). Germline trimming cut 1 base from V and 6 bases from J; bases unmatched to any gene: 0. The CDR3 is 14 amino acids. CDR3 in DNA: TGTGCCAGCAGCTTGACTAGCGGGGGCAATGAGCAGTTCTTC. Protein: CASSLTSGGNEQFF.

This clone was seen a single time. The CDR3 coding sequence is TGTGCCAGCTCACCAGGGACTAGCGGGGACAATGAGCAGTTCTTC. This gives the protein CASSPGTSGDNEQFF. The chain recombines TRBV18 with TRBJ2-1; 13 positions agree with TRBD2. V dropped 2 bases and J dropped 5; count of bases not matched to a gene: 0. The CDR3 has 15 amino acids. CDR1 and CDR2 from the germline V gene are KGHSH and LQKENI.

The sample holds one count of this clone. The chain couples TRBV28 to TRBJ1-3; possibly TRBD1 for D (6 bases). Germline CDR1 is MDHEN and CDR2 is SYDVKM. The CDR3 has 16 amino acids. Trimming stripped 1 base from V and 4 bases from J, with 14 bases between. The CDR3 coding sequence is TGTGCCAGCAGTTTATTCAGGGGACCAACGGGAAACACCATATATTTT. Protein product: CASSLFRGPTGNTIYF.

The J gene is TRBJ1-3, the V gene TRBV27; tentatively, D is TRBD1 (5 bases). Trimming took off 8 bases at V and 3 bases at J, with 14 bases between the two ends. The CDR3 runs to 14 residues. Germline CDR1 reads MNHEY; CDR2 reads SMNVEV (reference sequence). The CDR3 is CASGLTGGGNTIYF. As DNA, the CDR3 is TGTGCCAGCGGGCTAACAGGCGGTGGAAACACCATATATTTT.

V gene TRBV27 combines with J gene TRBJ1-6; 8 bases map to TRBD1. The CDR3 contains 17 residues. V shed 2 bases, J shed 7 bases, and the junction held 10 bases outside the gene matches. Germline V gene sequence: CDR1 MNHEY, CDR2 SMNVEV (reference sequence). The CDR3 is CASSLTRPTGDNSPLHF. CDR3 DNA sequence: TGTGCCAGCAGTTTAACACGTCCGACAGGGGACAATTCACCCCTCCACTTT.

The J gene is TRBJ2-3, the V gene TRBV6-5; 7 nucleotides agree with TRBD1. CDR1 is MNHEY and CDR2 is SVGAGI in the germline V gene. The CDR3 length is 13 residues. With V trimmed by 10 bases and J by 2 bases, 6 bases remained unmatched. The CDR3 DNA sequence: TGTGCCACAATGGGACAGAACACAGATACGCAGTATTTT. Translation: CATMGQNTDTQYF.

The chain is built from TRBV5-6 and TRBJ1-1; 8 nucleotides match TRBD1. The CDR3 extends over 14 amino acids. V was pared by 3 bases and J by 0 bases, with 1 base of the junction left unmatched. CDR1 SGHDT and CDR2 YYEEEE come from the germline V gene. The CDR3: CASSSRGLNTEAFF. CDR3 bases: TGTGCCAGCAGCTCCAGGGGGCTGAACACTGAAGCTTTCTTT. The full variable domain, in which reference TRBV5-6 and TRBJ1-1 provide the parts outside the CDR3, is DAGVTQSPTHLIKTRGQQVTLRCSPKSGHDTVSWYQQALGQGPQFIFQYYEEEERQRGNFPDRFSGHQFPNYSSELNVNALLLGDSALYLCASSSRGLNTEAFFGQGTRLTVV.

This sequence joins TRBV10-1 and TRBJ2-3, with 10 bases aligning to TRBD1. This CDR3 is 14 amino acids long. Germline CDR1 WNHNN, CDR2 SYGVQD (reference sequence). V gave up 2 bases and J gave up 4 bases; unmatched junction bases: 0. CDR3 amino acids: CASSEGQGADTQYF. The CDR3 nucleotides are TGCGCCAGCAGTGAGGGACAGGGGGCAGATACGCAGTATTTT.

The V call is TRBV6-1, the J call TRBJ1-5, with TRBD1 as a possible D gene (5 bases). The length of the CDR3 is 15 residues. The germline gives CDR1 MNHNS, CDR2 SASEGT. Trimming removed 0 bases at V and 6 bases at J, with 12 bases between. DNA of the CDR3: TGTGCCAGCAGTGAAGCGGGGCAGGGCTTTCAGCCCCAGCATTTT. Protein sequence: CASSEAGQGFQPQHF.